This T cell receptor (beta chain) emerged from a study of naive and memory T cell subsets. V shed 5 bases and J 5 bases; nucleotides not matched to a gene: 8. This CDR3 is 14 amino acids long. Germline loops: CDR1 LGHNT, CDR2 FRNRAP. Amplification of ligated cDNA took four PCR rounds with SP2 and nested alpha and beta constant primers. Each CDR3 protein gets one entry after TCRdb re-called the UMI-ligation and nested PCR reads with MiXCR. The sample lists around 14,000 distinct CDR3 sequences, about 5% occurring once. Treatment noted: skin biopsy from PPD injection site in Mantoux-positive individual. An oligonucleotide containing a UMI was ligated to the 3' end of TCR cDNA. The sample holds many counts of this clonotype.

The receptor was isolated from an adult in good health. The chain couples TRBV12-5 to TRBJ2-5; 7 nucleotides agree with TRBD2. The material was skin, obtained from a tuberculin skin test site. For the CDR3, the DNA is TGTGCTAGTGGTCCCTCGACTAGCCGGGAGACCCAGTACTTC. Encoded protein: CASGPSTSRETQYF.